The rows below give T cell receptor beta chains drawn from one sample of a study of regulatory T cells in long-lasting Graves disease. TCRdb re-derived calls from the multiplex PCR reads in MiXCR, one entry per CDR3 protein. Found here are roughly 500,000 distinct CDR3 sequences, around a fifth of them singletons; the top ten hold 7% to 9%. The sequenced sample was peripheral blood mononuclear cells (PBMCs), obtained when the disease was refractory, from a patient treated with antithyroid drugs. The receptors were sampled from a female donor with Graves disease. Both conserved end residues are part of each CDR3. D genes are given only for firm matches. Not every row has a clone size; where given, it reads once, few, many or a size class.

D	V	J	size	DNA	CDR3
-	TRBV28	TRBJ2-7	many	TGTGCCAGCAGTCCAGGGGTACCCTACGAGCAGTACTTC	CASSPGVPYEQYF
-	TRBV12-3/TRBV12-4	TRBJ1-1	many	TGTGCCAGCAGTCCCGGTGGTTTCGGCACTGAAGCTTTCTTT	CASSPGGFGTEAFF
TRBD1	TRBV27	TRBJ2-7	many	TGTGCCAGCAGTCTGACAGGGGGCGGGTACGAGCAGTACTTC	CASSLTGGGYEQYF
TRBD1	TRBV2	TRBJ1-1	many	TGTGCCAGCAAGACAGGGGGGAACACTGAAGCTTTCTTT	CASKTGGNTEAFF
-	TRBV28	TRBJ1-4	-	TGTGCCAGCAGTACCGGGACCCAGGACGAACAACTGTTTTTT	CASSTGTQDEQLFF
-	TRBV7-3	TRBJ2-1	few	TGTGCCAGCAGCCCAAATCCTAGCGTCGAGCAGTTCTTC	CASSPNPSVEQFF
TRBD1	TRBV7-6	TRBJ2-5	many	TGTGCCAGCAGCGTCGGACAGGGGAAGACCCAGTACTTC	CASSVGQGKTQYF
-	TRBV12-3/TRBV12-4	TRBJ1-2	many	TGTGCCAGCAGTTTAGCTTCCGGGGTTGGCGGCTACACCTTC	CASSLASGVGGYTF
TRBD2	TRBV12-3/TRBV12-4	TRBJ2-7	-	TGTGCCAGCAGCCGACTAGCGGGACACGAGCAGTACTTC	CASSRLAGHEQYF
-	TRBV6-5	TRBJ2-2	few	TGTGCCAGCAGTTACTCTGGCAGCACCGGGGAGCTGTTTTTT	CASSYSGSTGELFF
-	TRBV29-1	TRBJ2-7	many	TGCAGCGTTGGGGAAAGGATGTACGAGCAGTACTTC	CSVGERMYEQYF
-	TRBV6-1	TRBJ1-1	-	TGTGCCAGCAGCCCGGGCCTCACGGACACTGAAGCTTTCTTT	CASSPGLTDTEAFF
TRBD1	TRBV24-1	TRBJ1-1	-	TGTGCCACCAGGACAGGGTTGGACACTGAAGCTTTCTTT	CATRTGLDTEAFF
TRBD2	TRBV7-9	TRBJ2-5	-	TGTGCCAGCAGCTCACTAGTGCCCGGGACTAGCGAGACCCAGTACTTC	CASSSLVPGTSETQYF
TRBD1	TRBV9	TRBJ2-7	-	TGTGCCAGCACCGTACCTCCCGGGACAGGGTACGAGCAGTACTTC	CASTVPPGTGYEQYF
-	TRBV29-1	TRBJ1-2	few	TGCAGCGTTGAAGAACACAGTAACTATGGCTACACCTTC	CSVEEHSNYGYTF
TRBD1	TRBV5-1	TRBJ1-1	few	TGCGCCAGCAGCTATTTCGACAGGGGGGCCACTGAAGCTTTCTTT	CASSYFDRGATEAFF
-	TRBV28	TRBJ2-7	many	TGTGCCAGCAGTTTTCAGGTACCCCCCTACGAGCAGTACTTC	CASSFQVPPYEQYF
-	TRBV9	TRBJ1-1	-	TGTGCCAGCAGCGTGGACATGGGGTCTGTTGCTTTCTTT	CASSVDMGSVAFF
TRBD1	TRBV3-1	TRBJ1-1	many	TGTGCCAGCAGCCCCTGGACAGGTTCTACTGAAGCTTTCTTT	CASSPWTGSTEAFF
TRBD1	TRBV28	TRBJ1-2	many	TGTGCCAGCAGCCGAGAGGGGGCTAAGGGCTACACCTTC	CASSREGAKGYTF
-	TRBV19	TRBJ2-4	-	TGTGCCAGTAGTCGACCCGGGTCCTGGGGGCACACCAAAAACATTCAGTACTTC	CASSRPGSWGHTKNIQYF